This T cell receptor (beta chain) originates from a study of blood T cell repertoires in COVID-19. Study in general: Researchers got acute and convalescent COVID-19 samples from the United States, Italy and Spain. Sources were T cells, B-cell-depleted T cells, or PBMCs; the material itself was cDNA or gDNA.

Under the authors' procedure: For nucleated cells, counts were estimated from reference gene primer amplification. Sequencing used immunoSEQ multiplex PCR; TCRdb keeps in-frame clones, though not all of them. V and J calls and clone size come straight from that table; D and trimming were deduced from the DNA. The repertoire holds roughly 300,000 clones, with more than 80% as singletons. The CDR3 sequence is 13 residues long. V lost 1 base to trimming and J lost 11 bases, with 13 bases between them. CDR1 and CDR2 (germline): SNHLY, FYNNEI. Material: peripheral blood. This rearrangement joins TRBV2 to TRBJ2-3; D possibly corresponds to TRBD2 (6 bases). The sequence derives from a man aged 18 to 35 who had recovered from COVID-19. The CDR3 spells CASSEGPGTQQYF. CDR3 DNA: TGTGCCAGCAGTGAAGGTCCAGGGACTCAGCAGTATTTT.